This TCR beta chain originates from a study of blood T cell repertoires in COVID-19. About the research overall: PBMCs, B-cell-depleted T cells, or T cells were the source of the cDNA or gDNA that made up the material.

CDR1 MDHEN and CDR2 SYDVKM come from the germline V gene. The CDR3 consists of 11 residues. The V end was cut by 8 bases, the J end by 3 bases, with 7 bases between. In the source study's methods: Amplification of reference gene primers provided the estimated nucleated cell counts. TCRdb's table, derived via immunoSEQ multiplex PCR, lists solely in-frame clones and lacks some. V and J calls and clone size are given by that table; D and trimming were obtained from the DNA. The sample holds around 170,000 clones, around 83% seen once. The material sequenced was peripheral blood. This TCR was recovered from a woman in her thirties with active or convalescent COVID-19. The chain uses TRBV28 and TRBJ1-2; no firm D call. The CDR3 region has the DNA TGTGCCAGCCACGGGTACTATGGCTACACCTTC. Amino acids: CASHGYYGYTF.